This T cell receptor (beta chain) was found in a study of PD-1 blockade in classical Hodgkin lymphoma. TCRdb's table, derived via immunoSEQ multiplex PCR, lists solely in-frame clones and lacks some. The sample has tens of thousands of clones, approximately 70% seen once. Every one of the patients relapsed after autologous stem cell transplantation (brentuximab vedotin exposure was variable). CDR3 length: 17 amino acids. The germline gives CDR1 LNHDA, CDR2 SQIVND (reference sequence). The V and J ends lost 3 bases and 0 bases respectively, with 15 bases between them. Points on this clone: Its antigen is unidentified.

Study-wide points: A reduction in baseline TCR diversity was reportedly seen in newly diagnosed patients relative to healthy donors.

This sequence joins TRBV19 and TRBJ1-3; D might be TRBD1 (5 bases). This receptor was taken from a human donor with classical Hodgkin lymphoma. Sequencing used peripheral blood mononuclear cells (PBMCs), obtained before the second cycle of nivolumab. CDR3 loop: CASSMRAGLNSGNTIYF. The CDR3 region has the DNA TGTGCCAGTAGTATGCGTGCGGGGCTAAACTCTGGAAACACCATATATTTT.